The clone carrying this T cell receptor (beta chain) was seen ten or more times. Original analysis: Amplification of reference gene primers provided the estimated nucleated cell counts. Repertoires were generated with immunoSEQ multiplex PCR, while TCRdb's copy carries only in-frame clones and drops some. The V and J calls and clone size come from that table; D and trimming were worked out from the DNA. The data hold 150,000 to 200,000 clones, with approximately 81% observed a single time. The CDR3 runs 13 residues. The V gene's germline CDR1 is GTSNPN and CDR2 SVGIG (reference sequence). V dropped 1 base and J dropped 3 bases, with 9 bases sitting between them. The data stem from a study of blood T cell repertoires in COVID-19. In the study overall: Sources were T cells, B-cell-depleted T cells, or PBMCs; the material itself was cDNA or gDNA.

Sequenced material: peripheral blood. The TCR comes from a woman aged 80 or over with active or convalescent COVID-19. The genes are TRBV30 and TRBJ1-1; D possibly corresponds to TRBD1 (5 bases). This chain's CDR3 is CAWSADSYTEAFF. The CDR3 nucleotides read TGTGCCTGGAGTGCCGACAGCTACACTGAAGCTTTCTTT.